This T cell receptor beta chain comes out of a study of cytomegalovirus exposure and HLA in healthy donors. CDR3 length equals 14 residues. V shed 8 bases, J shed 6 bases, and the junction held 10 bases outside the gene matches. Germline V gene sequence: CDR1 MGHDK, CDR2 SYGVNS. The PCR employed 60 Vbeta primers together with 13 Jbeta primers. Measured with immunoSEQ multiplex PCR; TCRdb has only the in-frame clones, and not every one. Among approximately 90,000 clones, around 8% were seen once, and the ten largest hold 2% to 2.5%. Concerning this clone: Its cognate antigen is unknown.

Points from the study as a whole: Most TCR sequences proved rare, with some public TCRs found in many donors. Immune exposure data for these donors was limited to CMV serostatus. The authors later found most CMV-associated TCR beta chains appeared HLA-restricted.

The receptor comes from a man aged 50-60 years in good health and CMV-seronegative. The chain joins TRBV25-1 to TRBJ2-1; TRBD1 matches at 7 bases. Sequenced: PBMCs. Written as DNA, the CDR3 is TGTGCCAGCCTGGAGGACAGGACAATCAATGAGCAGTTCTTC. Its translation: CASLEDRTINEQFF.